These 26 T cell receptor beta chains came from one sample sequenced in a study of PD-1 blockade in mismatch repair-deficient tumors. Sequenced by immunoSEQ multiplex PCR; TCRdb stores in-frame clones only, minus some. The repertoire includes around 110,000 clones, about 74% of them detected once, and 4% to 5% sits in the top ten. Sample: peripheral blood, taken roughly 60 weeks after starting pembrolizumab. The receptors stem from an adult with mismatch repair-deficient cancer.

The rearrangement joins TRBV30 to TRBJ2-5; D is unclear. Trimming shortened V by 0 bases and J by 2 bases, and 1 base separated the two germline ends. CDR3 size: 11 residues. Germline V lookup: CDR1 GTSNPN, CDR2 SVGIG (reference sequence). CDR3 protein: CAWSVQETQYF. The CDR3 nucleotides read TGTGCCTGGAGTGTACAAGAGACCCAGTACTTC.

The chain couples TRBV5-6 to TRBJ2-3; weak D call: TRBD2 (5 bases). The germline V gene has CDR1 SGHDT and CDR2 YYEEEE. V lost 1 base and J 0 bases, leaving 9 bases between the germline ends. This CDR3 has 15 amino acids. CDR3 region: CASSLSPSSTDTQYF. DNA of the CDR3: TGTGCCAGCAGCTTGTCCCCTAGCAGCACAGATACGCAGTATTTT. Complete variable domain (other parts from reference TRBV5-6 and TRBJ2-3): DAGVTQSPTHLIKTRGQQVTLRCSPKSGHDTVSWYQQALGQGPQFIFQYYEEEERQRGNFPDRFSGHQFPNYSSELNVNALLLGDSALYLCASSLSPSSTDTQYFGPGTRLTVL.

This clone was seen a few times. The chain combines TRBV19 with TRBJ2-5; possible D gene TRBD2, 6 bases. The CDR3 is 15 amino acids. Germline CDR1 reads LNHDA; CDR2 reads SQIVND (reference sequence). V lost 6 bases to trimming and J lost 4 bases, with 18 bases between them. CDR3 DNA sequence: TGTGCCAGTAGAGAGATCGGGGGTGTCACAGAGACCCAGTACTTC. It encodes CASREIGGVTETQYF.

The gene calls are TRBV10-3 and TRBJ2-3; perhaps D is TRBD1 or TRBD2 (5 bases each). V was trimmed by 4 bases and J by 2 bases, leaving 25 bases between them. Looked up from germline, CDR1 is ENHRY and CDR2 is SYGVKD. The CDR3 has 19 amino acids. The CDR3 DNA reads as TGTGCCATCAGTGTGTCTGGGACCACAACCAGACAACTCACAGATACGCAGTATTTT. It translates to CAISVSGTTTRQLTDTQYF.

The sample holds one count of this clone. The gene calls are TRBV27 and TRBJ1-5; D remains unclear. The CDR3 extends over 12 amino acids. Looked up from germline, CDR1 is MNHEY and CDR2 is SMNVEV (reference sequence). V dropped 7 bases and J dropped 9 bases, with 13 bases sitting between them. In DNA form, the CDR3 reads TGTGCCAGCAAAACACCCGGAGGGCCCCAGCATTTT. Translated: CASKTPGGPQHF.

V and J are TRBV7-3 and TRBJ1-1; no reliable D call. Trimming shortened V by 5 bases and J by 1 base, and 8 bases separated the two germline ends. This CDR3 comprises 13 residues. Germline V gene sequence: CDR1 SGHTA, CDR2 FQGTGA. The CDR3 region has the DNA TGTGCCAGCAGCCCACCCCGGAACACTGAAGCTTTCTTT. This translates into CASSPPRNTEAFF.

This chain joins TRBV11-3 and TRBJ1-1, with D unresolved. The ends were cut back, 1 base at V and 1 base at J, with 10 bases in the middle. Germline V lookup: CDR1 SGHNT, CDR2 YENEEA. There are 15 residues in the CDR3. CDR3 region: CASSLVVAGNTEAFF. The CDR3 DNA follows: TGTGCCAGCAGCTTAGTTGTGGCAGGGAACACTGAAGCTTTCTTT.

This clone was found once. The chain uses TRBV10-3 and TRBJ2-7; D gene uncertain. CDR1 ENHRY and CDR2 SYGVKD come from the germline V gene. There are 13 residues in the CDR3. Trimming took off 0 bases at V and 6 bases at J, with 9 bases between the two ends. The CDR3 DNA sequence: TGTGCCATCAGTGAGTCTCCAACGGCCGAGCAGTACTTC. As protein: CAISESPTAEQYF.

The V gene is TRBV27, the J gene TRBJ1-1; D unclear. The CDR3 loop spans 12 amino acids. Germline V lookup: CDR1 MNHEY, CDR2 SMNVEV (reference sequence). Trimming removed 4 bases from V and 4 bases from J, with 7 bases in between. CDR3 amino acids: CASSSEGTEAFF. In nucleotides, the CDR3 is TGTGCCAGCAGTTCGGAAGGCACTGAAGCTTTCTTT.

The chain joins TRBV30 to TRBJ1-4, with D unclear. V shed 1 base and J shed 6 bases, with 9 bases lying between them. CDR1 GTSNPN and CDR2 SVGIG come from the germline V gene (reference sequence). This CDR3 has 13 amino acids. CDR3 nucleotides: TGTGCCTGGAGTGCAGACTGGGATGAAAAACTGTTTTTT. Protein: CAWSADWDEKLFF.

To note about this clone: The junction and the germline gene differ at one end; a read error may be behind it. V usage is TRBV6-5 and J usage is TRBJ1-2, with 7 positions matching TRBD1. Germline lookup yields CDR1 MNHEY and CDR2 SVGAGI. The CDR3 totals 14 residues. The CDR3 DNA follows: TGTGCCAGCACTCAGGGGGGGCTCCGCTATGGCCACACCTTC. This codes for CASTQGGLRYGHTF.

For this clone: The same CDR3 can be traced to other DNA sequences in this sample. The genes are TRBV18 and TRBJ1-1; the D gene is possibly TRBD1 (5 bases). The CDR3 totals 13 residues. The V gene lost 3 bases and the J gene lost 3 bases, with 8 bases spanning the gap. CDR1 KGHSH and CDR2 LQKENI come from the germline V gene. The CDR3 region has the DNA TGTGCCAGCTCACCGGGGCAGGACACTGAAGCTTTCTTT. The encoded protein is CASSPGQDTEAFF.

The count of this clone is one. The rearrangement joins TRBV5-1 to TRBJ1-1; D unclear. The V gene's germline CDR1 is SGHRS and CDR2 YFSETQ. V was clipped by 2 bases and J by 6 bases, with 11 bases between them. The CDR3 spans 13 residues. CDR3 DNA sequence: TGCGCCAGCAGCTTTACCGGGGAATCTGAAGCTTTCTTT. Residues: CASSFTGESEAFF.

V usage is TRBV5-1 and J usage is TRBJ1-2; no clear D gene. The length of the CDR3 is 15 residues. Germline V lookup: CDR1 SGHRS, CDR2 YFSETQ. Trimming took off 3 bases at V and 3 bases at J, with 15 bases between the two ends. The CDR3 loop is CASSYSGEGYYGYTF. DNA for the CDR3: TGCGCCAGCAGCTACTCCGGGGAGGGCTACTATGGCTACACCTTC.

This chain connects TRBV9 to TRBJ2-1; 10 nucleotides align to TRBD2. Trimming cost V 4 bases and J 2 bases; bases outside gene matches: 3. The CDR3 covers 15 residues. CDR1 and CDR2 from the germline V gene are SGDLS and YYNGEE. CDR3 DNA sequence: TGTGCCAGCAGCCCGGGACTAGCGACCTACAATGAGCAGTTCTTC. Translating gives CASSPGLATYNEQFF.

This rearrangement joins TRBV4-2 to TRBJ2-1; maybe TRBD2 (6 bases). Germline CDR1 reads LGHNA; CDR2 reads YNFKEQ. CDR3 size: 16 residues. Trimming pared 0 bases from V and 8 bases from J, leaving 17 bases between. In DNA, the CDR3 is TGTGCCAGCAGCCAAGATCTCCGGGAGATTGGCGATGAGCAGTTCTTC. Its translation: CASSQDLREIGDEQFF.

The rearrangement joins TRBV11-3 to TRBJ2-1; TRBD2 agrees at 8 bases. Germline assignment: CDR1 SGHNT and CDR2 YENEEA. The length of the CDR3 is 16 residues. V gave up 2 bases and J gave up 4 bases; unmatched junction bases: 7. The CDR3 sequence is CASSLRLGGRYNEQFF. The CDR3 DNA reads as TGTGCCAGCAGCTTACGTCTTGGCGGGAGGTACAATGAGCAGTTCTTC.

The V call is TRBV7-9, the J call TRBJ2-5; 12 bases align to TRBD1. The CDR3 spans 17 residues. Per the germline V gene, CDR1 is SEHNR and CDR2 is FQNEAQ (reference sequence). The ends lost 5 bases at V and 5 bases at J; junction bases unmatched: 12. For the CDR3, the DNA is TGTGCCAGCAGCCAAGGACCTGGGACAGGGGGCTTGGAGACCCAGTACTTC. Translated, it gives CASSQGPGTGGLETQYF.

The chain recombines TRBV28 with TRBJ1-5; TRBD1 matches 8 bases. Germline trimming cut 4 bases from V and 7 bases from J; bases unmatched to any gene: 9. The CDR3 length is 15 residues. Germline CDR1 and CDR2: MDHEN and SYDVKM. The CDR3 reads CASSWRQGARQPQHF. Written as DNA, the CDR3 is TGTGCCAGCAGTTGGAGGCAGGGGGCGAGGCAGCCCCAGCATTTT. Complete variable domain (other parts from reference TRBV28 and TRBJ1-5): DVKVTQSSRYLVKRTGEKVFLECVQDMDHENMFWYRQDPGLGLRLIYFSYDVKMKEKGDIPEGYSVSREKKERFSLILESASTNQTSMYLCASSWRQGARQPQHFGDGTRLSIL.

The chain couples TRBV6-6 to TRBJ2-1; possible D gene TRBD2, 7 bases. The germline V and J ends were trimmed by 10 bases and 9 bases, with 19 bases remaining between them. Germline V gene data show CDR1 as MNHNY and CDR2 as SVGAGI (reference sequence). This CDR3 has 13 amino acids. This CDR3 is CATGRGRAREQFF. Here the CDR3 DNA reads TGTGCCACTGGGAGGGGGAGGGCCCGTGAGCAGTTCTTC.

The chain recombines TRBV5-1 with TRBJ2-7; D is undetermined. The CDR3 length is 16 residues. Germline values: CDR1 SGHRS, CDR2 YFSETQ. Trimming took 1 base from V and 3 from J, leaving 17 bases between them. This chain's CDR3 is CASSLSNPTNGYEQYF. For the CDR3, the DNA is TGCGCCAGCAGCTTGTCTAACCCTACCAACGGCTACGAGCAGTACTTC.

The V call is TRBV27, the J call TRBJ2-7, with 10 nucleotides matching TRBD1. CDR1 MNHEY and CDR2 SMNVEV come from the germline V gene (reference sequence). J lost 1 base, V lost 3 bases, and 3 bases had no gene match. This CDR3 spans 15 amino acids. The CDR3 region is CASSLTGGTSYEQYF. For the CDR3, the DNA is TGTGCCAGCAGTTTGACAGGGGGCACGTCCTACGAGCAGTACTTC.

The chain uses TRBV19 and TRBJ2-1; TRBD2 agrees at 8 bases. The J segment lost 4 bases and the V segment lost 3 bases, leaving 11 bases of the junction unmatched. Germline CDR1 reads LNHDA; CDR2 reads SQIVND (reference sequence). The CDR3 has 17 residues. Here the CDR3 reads CASSMLAGGSSYNEQFF. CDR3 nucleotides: TGTGCCAGTAGTATGCTGGCGGGAGGTAGCTCTTACAATGAGCAGTTCTTC. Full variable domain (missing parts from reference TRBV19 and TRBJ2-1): DGGITQSPKYLFRKEGQNVTLSCEQNLNHDAMYWYRQDPGQGLRLIYYSQIVNDFQKGDIAEGYSVSREKKESFPLTVTSAQKNPTAFYLCASSMLAGGSSYNEQFFGPGTRLTVL.

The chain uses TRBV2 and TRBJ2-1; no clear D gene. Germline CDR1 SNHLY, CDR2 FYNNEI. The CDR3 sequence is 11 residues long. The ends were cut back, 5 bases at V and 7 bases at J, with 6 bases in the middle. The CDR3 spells CASSPLNEQFF. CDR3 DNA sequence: TGTGCCAGCAGTCCGCTTAATGAGCAGTTCTTC.

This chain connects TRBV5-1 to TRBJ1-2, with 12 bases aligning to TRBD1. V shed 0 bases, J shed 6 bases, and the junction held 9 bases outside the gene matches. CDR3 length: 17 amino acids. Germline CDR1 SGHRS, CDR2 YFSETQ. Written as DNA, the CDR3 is TGCGCCAGCAGCTTGGTGGTGGGACAGGGGGCTGATGATGGCTACACCTTC. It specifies CASSLVVGQGADDGYTF.

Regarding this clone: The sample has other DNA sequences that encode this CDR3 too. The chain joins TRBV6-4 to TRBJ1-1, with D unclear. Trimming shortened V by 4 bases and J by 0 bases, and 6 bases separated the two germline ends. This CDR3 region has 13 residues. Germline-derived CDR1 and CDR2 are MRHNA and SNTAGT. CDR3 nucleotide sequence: TGTGCCAGCAGTGTATCAGTGAACACTGAAGCTTTCTTT. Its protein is CASSVSVNTEAFF.